The present TCR beta chain was sequenced within a study of T-cell reconstitution after alpha-beta-depleted transplantation in children. The study's findings and limits: Several patients had high TCRbeta diversity at day 60; it came from surviving recipient T cells and thymic progenitors. When one year had passed after transplant, most T-cell counts and diversity came from newly produced T cells. Where alpha-beta T cells came from about two months after transplant was reportedly several hundred expanded graft clones.

This clonotype has only a few counts. Its specificity is not known. This CDR3 is built from 15 residues. Germline loops: CDR1 LNHNV, CDR2 YYDKDF (reference sequence). V was trimmed by 0 bases and J by 10 bases, leaving 16 bases between them. For TCRbeta, the library was prepared with unique molecular identifiers. TCRdb independently ran MiXCR on the PCR reads; one entry per CDR3 protein. The sample contains roughly 670,000 distinct CDR3 sequences, less than 15% of which appear only once. The sample was PBMCs, taken before TCRalphabeta/CD19-depleted stem cell transplant. The receptor was derived from a girl aged 2 to 10 with congenital amegakaryocytic thrombocytopenia, due to receive a stem cell transplant. The chain combines TRBV15 with TRBJ2-1; no definite D call. CDR3 sequence: CATSREIAQSNEQFF. The DNA of the CDR3 is TGTGCCACCAGCAGAGAGATAGCTCAGTCGAACGAGCAGTTCTTC.